This T cell receptor beta chain was identified during a study of OX40 agonist ivuxolimab in advanced cancers. Study information: Clinicians treated patients with ivuxolimab, an agonistic anti-OX40 (CD134) antibody. Recorded diagnoses for dose-escalation patients were hepatocellular carcinoma, melanoma, renal cell or head and neck cancer. Every 2 weeks, ivuxolimab was infused into the patients intravenously at between 0.01 and 10 mg/kg. Participants averaged around 60 years of age (range roughly 23 to 90) and were 82.7% male.

TCRdb keeps only in-frame clones here, not all; method: immunoSEQ multiplex PCR. The table lists over 30,000 clones, about 81% of them singletons. The V gene lost 5 bases and the J gene lost 0 bases, with 11 bases spanning the gap. The CDR3 has 15 amino acids. Per germline, CDR1 SNHLY and CDR2 FYNNEI. The starting material was CD4+ or CD8+ T cells sorted from blood, obtained in a trial of the OX40 agonist ivuxolimab. The rearrangement links TRBV2 to TRBJ2-4; D is unclear. The source is an adult with an advanced solid tumor such as melanoma, head and neck, liver or kidney cancer. The DNA of the CDR3 is TGTGCCAGCAGTCCCCCCCGGTTAGCCAAAAACATTCAGTACTTC. Translation: CASSPPRLAKNIQYF.